These 7 T cell receptor beta chains were all obtained from the same sample, sequenced in a study of blood T cell repertoires in COVID-19. The protocol was immunoSEQ multiplex PCR, while the TCRdb copy is restricted to in-frame clones and leaves out a portion. The data show approximately 350,000 clones, roughly 90% seen once. The material sequenced was peripheral blood. The source is a woman aged 30 to 39 with COVID-19, enrolled during active disease.

A single count supports this clone. V gene TRBV15 combines with J gene TRBJ1-2; D gene ambiguous. CDR1 and CDR2 from the germline V gene are LNHNV and YYDKDF (reference sequence). CDR3 size: 15 residues. Trimming shortened V by 5 bases and J by 0 bases, and 13 bases separated the two germline ends. CDR3 coding DNA: TGTGCCACCAGCCCCCGGCACCTAGCTAACTATGGCTACACCTTC. Encoded protein: CATSPRHLANYGYTF.

The V call is TRBV7-8, the J call TRBJ2-3; TRBD2 agrees at 7 bases. Germline assignment: CDR1 SGHVS and CDR2 FQNEAQ. The trim removed 2 bases at V and 0 bases at J, leaving 14 bases unmatched. CDR3 length: 19 residues. The CDR3 DNA reads as TGTGCCAGCAGCTTACGGATGAGATTGGGGGGGGTGAGCACAGATACGCAGTATTTT. Translating gives CASSLRMRLGGVSTDTQYF.

This clone was seen a few times. The J gene is TRBJ2-1, the V gene TRBV24-1; 9 nucleotides line up with TRBD2. V lost 0 bases and J lost 6; bases outside the gene matches: 5. Germline CDR1 KGHDR, CDR2 SFDVKD. There are 16 residues in the CDR3. CDR3: CATSDLRLAGTNEQFF. CDR3 coding DNA: TGTGCCACCAGTGATTTGAGGCTAGCGGGAACCAATGAGCAGTTCTTC.

The chain couples TRBV29-1 to TRBJ2-1; D not resolved. V lost 4 bases and J 7 bases, leaving 20 bases between the germline ends. The CDR3 length is 15 residues. Germline V gene lookup returns CDR1 SQVTM and CDR2 ANQGSEA. The CDR3 protein is CSVAIVRSAINEQFF. The CDR3 DNA reads as TGCAGCGTTGCGATAGTGAGGAGCGCTATAAATGAGCAGTTCTTC.

The gene calls are TRBV27 and TRBJ2-6, with a tentative D call TRBD2 (6 bases). This CDR3 has 14 residues. Germline V gene lookup returns CDR1 MNHEY and CDR2 SMNVEV (reference sequence). V was clipped by 7 bases and J by 0 bases, with 7 bases between them. CDR3: CASMGGSGANVLTF. The CDR3 DNA is TGTGCCAGCATGGGGGGCTCTGGGGCCAACGTCCTGACTTTC.

The chain employs TRBV3-1 (or the pseudogene TRBV3-2) and TRBJ2-7, with 7 positions matching TRBD1. Germline assignment: CDR1 LGHDT and CDR2 YNNKEL (reference sequence). The V gene end was trimmed by 3 bases and the J gene end by 7 bases; junction bases not matched to a gene: 9. The CDR3 has 14 residues. CDR3 sequence: CASSQDRTSGEQYF. Here the CDR3 DNA reads TGTGCCAGCAGCCAGGACAGGACCTCAGGGGAGCAGTACTTC.

The V gene is TRBV4-1, the J gene TRBJ1-5, with TRBD1 matching 7 bases. The CDR3 runs 18 residues. Germline V gives CDR1 MGHRA, CDR2 YSYEKL. The V and J ends lost 2 bases and 1 base, in that order; junction bases with no gene match: 11. CDR3: CASSQYHRQGRSNQPQHF. In DNA, the CDR3 is TGCGCCAGCAGCCAATACCATCGACAGGGTAGGAGCAATCAGCCCCAGCATTTT.